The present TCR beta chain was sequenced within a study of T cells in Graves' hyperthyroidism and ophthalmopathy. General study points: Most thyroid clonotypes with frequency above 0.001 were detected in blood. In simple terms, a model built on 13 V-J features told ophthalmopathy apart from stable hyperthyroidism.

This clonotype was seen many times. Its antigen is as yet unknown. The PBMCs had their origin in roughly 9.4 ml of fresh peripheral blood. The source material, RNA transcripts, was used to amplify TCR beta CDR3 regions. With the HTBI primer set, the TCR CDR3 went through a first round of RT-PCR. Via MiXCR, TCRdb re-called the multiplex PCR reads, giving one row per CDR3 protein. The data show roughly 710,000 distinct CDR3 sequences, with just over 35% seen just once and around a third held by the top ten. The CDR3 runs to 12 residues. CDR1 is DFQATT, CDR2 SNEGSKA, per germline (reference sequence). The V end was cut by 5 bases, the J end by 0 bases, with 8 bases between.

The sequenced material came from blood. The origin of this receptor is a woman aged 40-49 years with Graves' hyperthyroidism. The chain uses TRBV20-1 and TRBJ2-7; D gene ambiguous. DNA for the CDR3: TGCAGTGCTTTAATGAGCTCCTACGAGCAGTACTTC. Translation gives CSALMSSYEQYF.